These 27 T cell receptor beta chains originate from one sample sequenced in a study of T cell changes during pregnancy in multiple sclerosis. Profiled with immunoSEQ multiplex PCR; TCRdb holds only in-frame clones, not every one. The sample shows nearly 110,000 clones, under 95% of them seen only once. Sequencing used peripheral blood, obtained after pregnancy. These receptor sequences come from a female donor with multiple sclerosis, enrolled in a pregnancy study.

The V and J genes are TRBV14 and TRBJ1-2; D is unresolved. This CDR3 has 14 residues. V was pared by 1 base and J by 4 bases, with 10 bases between. Germline CDR1 is SGHDN and CDR2 is FVKESK. The DNA of the CDR3 is TGTGCCAGCAGCCAAGTAGGCGGACTCTATGGCTACACCTTC. Amino acid sequence: CASSQVGGLYGYTF.

This clone is a singleton in its sample. The V call is TRBV27, the J call TRBJ2-1; D uncertain. This CDR3 region has 13 residues. Germline V gene lookup returns CDR1 MNHEY and CDR2 SMNVEV (reference sequence). The germline V and J ends were trimmed by 6 bases and 10 bases, with 16 bases remaining between them. CDR3 DNA: TGTGCCAGCAGCTTCACCCCACCAGTGGAGCAGTTCTTC. As protein: CASSFTPPVEQFF.

This clone occurred once. This rearrangement joins TRBV5-1 to TRBJ2-3; 10 nucleotides agree with TRBD1. CDR1 and CDR2 (germline): SGHRS, YFSETQ. This CDR3 contains 15 residues. V lost 4 bases and J lost 3; bases outside the gene matches: 5. The chain's CDR3 is CASSPGQGKTDTQYF. CDR3 nucleotide sequence: TGCGCCAGCAGCCCGGGACAGGGGAAAACAGATACGCAGTATTTT.

The V and J genes are TRBV5-1 and TRBJ2-1, with TRBD1 matching over 7 bases. The CDR3 runs to 14 residues. Germline V gene sequence: CDR1 SGHRS, CDR2 YFSETQ. J lost 9 bases, V lost 4 bases, and 10 bases had no gene match. CDR3 in amino acids: CASSKTGKEVEQFF. The CDR3 DNA sequence: TGCGCCAGCAGCAAGACAGGGAAGGAAGTTGAGCAGTTCTTC.

The chain has TRBV6-1 and TRBJ2-2; 8 bases match TRBD1. This CDR3 has 14 residues. Germline loops: CDR1 MNHNS, CDR2 SASEGT. With V trimmed by 6 bases and J by 1 base, 1 base remained unmatched. The CDR3 DNA sequence: TGTGCCAGCAGGGGACAGGTGAACACCGGGGAGCTGTTTTTT. Protein product: CASRGQVNTGELFF.

Here the CDR3 reads CASSLAGRGDGYTF. Here the CDR3 DNA reads TGCGCCAGCAGCTTGGCGGGCAGGGGGGATGGCTACACCTTC. The gene calls are TRBV5-1 and TRBJ1-2, with 7 bases matching TRBD1. Per the germline V gene, CDR1 is SGHRS and CDR2 is YFSETQ. V lost 0 bases, J lost 6 bases, and 5 bases stayed unmatched. The CDR3 spans 14 residues.

This chain uses TRBV19 with TRBJ2-7; no definite D call. Germline V gives CDR1 LNHDA, CDR2 SQIVND (reference sequence). Trimming took off 1 base at V and 3 bases at J, with 10 bases between the two ends. This CDR3 has 14 amino acids. The CDR3 DNA follows: TGTGCCAGTAGTATAGGCGGCAGTAACTACGAGCAGTACTTC. Residues: CASSIGGSNYEQYF.

This clone has only one observation. The chain couples TRBV9 to TRBJ2-1, with 10 nucleotides matching TRBD2. V lost 4 bases, J lost 5 bases, and 6 bases stayed unmatched. The CDR3 is 15 amino acids. CDR1 and CDR2 from the germline V gene are SGDLS and YYNGEE. The CDR3 is CASSPLAGADNEQFF. The DNA of the CDR3 is TGTGCCAGCAGCCCTCTAGCGGGAGCGGACAATGAGCAGTTCTTC.

This clone came up once. V and J are TRBV29-1 and TRBJ2-1; 8 bases map to TRBD1. The trim removed 4 bases at V and 2 bases at J, leaving 13 bases unmatched. Germline V CDR1 and CDR2: SQVTM, ANQGSEA. CDR3 size: 17 residues. This CDR3 reads CSVVRQGAGSAYNEQFF. As DNA, the CDR3 is TGCAGCGTTGTACGGCAGGGGGCCGGTAGTGCCTACAATGAGCAGTTCTTC.

This clone was seen a few times. The chain has TRBV21-1 and TRBJ1-6. TRBV21-1 is given as a pseudogene. The CDR3 is 15 amino acids. The CDR3 bases are TGTGCCAGCAGCGACCGGAGCTCCTATAATTCACCCCTCCACTTT. Translated: CASSDRSSYNSPLHF.

This clone was detected only a few times. This chain joins TRBV5-6 and TRBJ2-1, with 8 nucleotides matching TRBD1. CDR3 length: 17 residues. The V gene's germline CDR1 is SGHDT and CDR2 YYEEEE. V dropped 0 bases and J dropped 5; count of bases not matched to a gene: 10. CDR3 protein: CASSLAPWTGFDNEQFF. In nucleotides, the CDR3 is TGTGCCAGCAGCTTGGCCCCCTGGACAGGGTTTGACAATGAGCAGTTCTTC.

This clone occurred once. The chain combines TRBV19 with TRBJ1-2; 7 nucleotides agree with TRBD1. Per germline, CDR1 LNHDA and CDR2 SQIVND (reference sequence). CDR3 length: 16 residues. V lost 4 bases to trimming and J lost 7 bases; unmatched junction nucleotides: 15. The CDR3 DNA sequence: TGTGCCAGTAGTAGCGACAAGGACAGGTTGTTCTTTGGCTACACCTTC. Translation gives CASSSDKDRLFFGYTF.

The V call is TRBV28, the J call TRBJ1-1; possible D gene TRBD1, 6 bases. This CDR3 contains 14 residues. Per the germline V gene, CDR1 is MDHEN and CDR2 is SYDVKM. V lost 6 bases, J lost 5 bases, and 16 bases lay in between. The CDR3 here is CASRWTVRKTEAFF. The CDR3 DNA is TGTGCCAGCAGGTGGACAGTCCGGAAGACTGAAGCTTTCTTT.

This sequence joins TRBV19 and TRBJ1-3; 7 bases agree with TRBD1. The CDR3 is 18 amino acids. Losses at the gene ends were 7 bases for V and 0 bases for J; bases not matched to a gene: 15. From germline, CDR1 is LNHDA and CDR2 SQIVND (reference sequence). CDR3 protein: CASTEFPGQPSSGNTIYF. As DNA, the CDR3 is TGTGCCAGTACCGAATTTCCGGGACAGCCCAGCTCTGGAAACACCATATATTTT.

The chain has TRBV6-6 and TRBJ2-3; TRBD2 matches at 16 bases. V dropped 5 bases and J dropped 5; count of bases not matched to a gene: 4. This CDR3 spans 16 amino acids. Germline CDR1 reads MNHNY; CDR2 reads SVGAGI (reference sequence). The chain's CDR3 is CASSMGLAGGQDTQYF. The CDR3 DNA sequence: TGTGCCAGCAGTATGGGACTAGCGGGGGGGCAAGATACGCAGTATTTT.

The chain recombines TRBV28 with TRBJ1-1, with TRBD1 as a possible D gene (6 bases). Germline V gives CDR1 MDHEN, CDR2 SYDVKM. This CDR3 spans 15 amino acids. V shed 5 bases and J shed 1 base, with 14 bases lying between them. CDR3 nucleotide sequence: TGTGCCAGCAGTAATGACAGGACGAGGAACACTGAAGCTTTCTTT. This encodes CASSNDRTRNTEAFF.

V and J are TRBV5-1 and TRBJ2-1; D possibly corresponds to TRBD1 (6 bases). V dropped 0 bases and J dropped 5 bases, with 9 bases sitting between them. The CDR3 has 14 amino acids. Germline V lookup: CDR1 SGHRS, CDR2 YFSETQ. This chain's CDR3 is CASSLGGRDNEQFF. Here the CDR3 DNA reads TGCGCCAGCAGCTTGGGGGGGCGTGACAATGAGCAGTTCTTC.

The chain links TRBV4-1 to TRBJ2-1, with D possibly matching TRBD2 (6 bases). V shed 2 bases and J shed 1 base, with 18 bases lying between them. This CDR3 contains 18 residues. Germline loops: CDR1 MGHRA, CDR2 YSYEKL. The CDR3 reads CASSQRGRLGGSYNEQFF. The CDR3 nucleotides are TGCGCCAGCAGCCAAAGAGGGCGACTAGGAGGTTCCTACAATGAGCAGTTCTTC.

V gene TRBV9 combines with J gene TRBJ2-7, with D perhaps matching TRBD2 (5 bases). The CDR3 spans 15 residues. Germline CDR1 and CDR2: SGDLS and YYNGEE. The V end was cut by 1 base, the J end by 3 bases, with 14 bases between. In DNA form, the CDR3 reads TGTGCCAGCAGCGTATCCGGTGGGAGCAACTACGAGCAGTACTTC. The encoded protein is CASSVSGGSNYEQYF.

The chain uses TRBV11-2 and TRBJ2-7; TRBD1 might be the D (5 bases). CDR3 length equals 14 residues. V was clipped by 2 bases and J by 3 bases, with 11 bases between them. CDR1 and CDR2 (germline): SGHAT, FQNNGV. Written as DNA, the CDR3 is TGTGCCAGCAGCTTATTAGAAGGGGACTACGAGCAGTACTTC. Its protein product is CASSLLEGDYEQYF.

V gene TRBV13 combines with J gene TRBJ1-4; tentative D call: TRBD1 (5 bases). Trimming removed 0 bases from V and 8 bases from J, with 16 bases in between. CDR1 is PRHDT and CDR2 is FYEKMQ in the germline V gene (reference sequence). The CDR3 consists of 16 residues. This CDR3 is CASSLGGQGLGEKLFF. The CDR3 DNA reads TGTGCCAGCAGCTTAGGCGGGCAGGGCCTTGGGGAAAAACTGTTTTTT.

DNA of the CDR3: TGCGCCAGCAGGATGCGGGACGGGGTGACTGAAGCTTTCTTT. Protein product: CASRMRDGVTEAFF. V gene TRBV5-1 combines with J gene TRBJ1-1; perhaps TRBD1 as D (5 bases). Germline CDR1 and CDR2: SGHRS and YFSETQ. Between the trimmed V and J ends, which lost 5 bases and 5 bases, there was a span of 16 bases. The CDR3 runs 14 residues. Based on the CDR3 plus reference TRBV5-1 and TRBJ1-1, the full variable domain is KAGVTQTPRYLIKTRGQQVTLSCSPISGHRSVSWYQQTPGQGLQFLFEYFSETQRNKGNFPGRFSGRQFSNSRSEMNVSTLELGDSALYLCASRMRDGVTEAFFGQGTRLTVV.

The J gene is TRBJ1-1, the V gene TRBV15; no definite D call. Trimming removed 0 bases from V and 1 base from J, with 6 bases in between. Per germline, CDR1 LNHNV and CDR2 YYDKDF (reference sequence). This CDR3 has 14 amino acids. The CDR3 loop reads CATSRDLGNTEAFF. The CDR3 DNA reads TGTGCCACCAGCAGAGACCTAGGGAACACTGAAGCTTTCTTT. Variable domain in full (rest from reference TRBV15 and TRBJ1-1): DAMVIQNPRYQVTQFGKPVTLSCSQTLNHNVMYWYQQKSSQAPKLLFHYYDKDFNNEADTPDNFQSRRPNTSFCFLDIRSPGLGDTAMYLCATSRDLGNTEAFFGQGTRLTVV.

This rearrangement joins TRBV5-1 to TRBJ2-7; TRBD1 is a possible D gene (6 bases). Germline V gene data show CDR1 as SGHRS and CDR2 as YFSETQ. V lost 7 bases to trimming and J lost 1 base, with 12 bases between them. This CDR3 is 13 amino acids long. CDR3 DNA: TGCGCCAGCGGGCCAGGGACATCCTACGAGCAGTACTTC. It is translated as CASGPGTSYEQYF.

CDR3 DNA: TGTGCCAGCAGCCAAGCAGGGATAAGAAGTGGCTACACCTTC. Protein sequence: CASSQAGIRSGYTF. This rearrangement joins TRBV4-2 to TRBJ1-2; D might be TRBD1 (5 bases). This CDR3 has 14 amino acids. V lost 1 base and J lost 7, with 13 bases in between. CDR1 and CDR2 (germline): LGHNA, YNFKEQ.

CDR3 coding DNA: TGTGCCAGCAGCCCGAAAACTTCGGGGACTGAAGCTTTCTTT. Translating gives CASSPKTSGTEAFF. The V gene is TRBV9, the J gene TRBJ1-1; D gene unclear. This CDR3 is 14 amino acids long. Per germline, CDR1 SGDLS and CDR2 YYNGEE. V lost 4 bases and J lost 5, with 15 bases in between. The full variable domain, rest sourced from reference TRBV9 and TRBJ1-1, is DSGVTQTPKHLITATGQRVTLRCSPRSGDLSVYWYQQSLDQGLQFLIQYYNGEERAKGNILERFSAQQFPDLHSELNLSSLELGDSALYFCASSPKTSGTEAFFGQGTRLTVV.

The rearrangement links TRBV21-1 to TRBJ1-5; the table's D call of TRBD1 was not tested on the DNA. TRBV21-1 represents a pseudogene. The CDR3 is 16 residues long. CDR3 DNA: TGTGCCAGCAGCGGCAGGACAGGGGCATGGGATCAGCCCCAGCATTTT. Translating gives CASSGRTGAWDQPQHF.